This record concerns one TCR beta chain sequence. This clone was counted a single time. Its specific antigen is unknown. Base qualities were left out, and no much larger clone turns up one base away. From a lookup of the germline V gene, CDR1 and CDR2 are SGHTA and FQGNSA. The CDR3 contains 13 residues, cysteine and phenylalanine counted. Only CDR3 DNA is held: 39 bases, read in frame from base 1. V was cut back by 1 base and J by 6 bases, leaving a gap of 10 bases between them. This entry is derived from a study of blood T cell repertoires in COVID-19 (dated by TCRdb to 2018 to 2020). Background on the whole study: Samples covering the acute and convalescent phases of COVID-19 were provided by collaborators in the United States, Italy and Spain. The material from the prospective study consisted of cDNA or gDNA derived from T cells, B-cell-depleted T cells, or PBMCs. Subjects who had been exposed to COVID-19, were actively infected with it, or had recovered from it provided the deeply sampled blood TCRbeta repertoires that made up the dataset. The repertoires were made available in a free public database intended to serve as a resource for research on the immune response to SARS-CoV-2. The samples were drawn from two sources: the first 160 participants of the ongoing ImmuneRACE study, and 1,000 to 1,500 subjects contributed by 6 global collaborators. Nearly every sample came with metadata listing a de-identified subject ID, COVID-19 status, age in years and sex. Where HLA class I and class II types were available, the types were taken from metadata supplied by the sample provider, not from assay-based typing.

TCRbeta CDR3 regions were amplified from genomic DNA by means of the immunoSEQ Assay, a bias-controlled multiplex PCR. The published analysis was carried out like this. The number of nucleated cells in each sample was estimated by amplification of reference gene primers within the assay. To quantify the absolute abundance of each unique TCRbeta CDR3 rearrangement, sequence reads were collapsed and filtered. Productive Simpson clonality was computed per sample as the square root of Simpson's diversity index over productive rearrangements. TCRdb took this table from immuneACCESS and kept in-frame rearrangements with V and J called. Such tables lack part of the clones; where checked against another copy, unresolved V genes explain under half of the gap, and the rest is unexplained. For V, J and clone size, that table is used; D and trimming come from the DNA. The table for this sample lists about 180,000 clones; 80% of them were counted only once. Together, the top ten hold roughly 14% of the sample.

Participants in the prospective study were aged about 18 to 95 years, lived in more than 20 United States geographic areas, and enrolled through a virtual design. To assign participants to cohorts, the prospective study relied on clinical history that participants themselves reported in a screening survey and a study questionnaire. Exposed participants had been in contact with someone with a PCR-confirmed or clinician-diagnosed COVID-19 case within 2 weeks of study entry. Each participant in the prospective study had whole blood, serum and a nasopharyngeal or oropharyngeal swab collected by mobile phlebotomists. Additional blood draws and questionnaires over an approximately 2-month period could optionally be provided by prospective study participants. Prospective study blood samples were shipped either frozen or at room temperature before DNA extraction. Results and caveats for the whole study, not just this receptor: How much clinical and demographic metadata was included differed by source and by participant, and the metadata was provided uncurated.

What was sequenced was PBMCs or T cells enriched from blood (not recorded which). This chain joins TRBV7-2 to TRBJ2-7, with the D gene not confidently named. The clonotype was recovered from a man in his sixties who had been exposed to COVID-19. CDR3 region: CASSLGATPEQYF. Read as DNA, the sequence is TGTGCCAGCAGCTTAGGGGCAACACCCGAGCAGTACTTC.